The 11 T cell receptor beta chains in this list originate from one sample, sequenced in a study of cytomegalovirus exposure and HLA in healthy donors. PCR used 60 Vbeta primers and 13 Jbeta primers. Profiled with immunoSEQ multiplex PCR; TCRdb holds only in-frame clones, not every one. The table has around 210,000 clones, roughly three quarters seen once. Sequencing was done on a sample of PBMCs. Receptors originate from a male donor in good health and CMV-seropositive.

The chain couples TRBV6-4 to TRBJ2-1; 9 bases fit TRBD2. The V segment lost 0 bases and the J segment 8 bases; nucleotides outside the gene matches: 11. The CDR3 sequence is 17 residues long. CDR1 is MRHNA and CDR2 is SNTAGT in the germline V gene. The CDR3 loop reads CASSDSRLGGRADEQFF. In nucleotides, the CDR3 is TGTGCCAGCAGTGACTCCAGGCTCGGCGGGAGGGCCGATGAGCAGTTCTTC.

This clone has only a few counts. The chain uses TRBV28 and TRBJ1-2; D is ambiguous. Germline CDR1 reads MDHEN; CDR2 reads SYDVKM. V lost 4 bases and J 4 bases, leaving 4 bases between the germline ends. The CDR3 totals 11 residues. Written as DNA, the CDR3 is TGTGCCAGCAGTTCCCTCTATGGCTACACCTTC. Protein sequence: CASSSLYGYTF.

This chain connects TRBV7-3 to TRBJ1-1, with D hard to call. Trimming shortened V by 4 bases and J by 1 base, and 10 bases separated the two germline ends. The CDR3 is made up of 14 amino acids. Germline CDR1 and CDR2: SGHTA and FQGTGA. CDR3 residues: CASSSLTENTEAFF. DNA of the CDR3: TGTGCCAGCAGCTCCCTCACTGAGAACACTGAAGCTTTCTTT.

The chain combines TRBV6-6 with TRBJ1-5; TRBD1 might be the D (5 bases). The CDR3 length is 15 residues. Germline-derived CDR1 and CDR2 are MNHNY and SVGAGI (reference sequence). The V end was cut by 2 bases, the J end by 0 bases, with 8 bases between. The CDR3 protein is CASSYPQGSNQPQHF. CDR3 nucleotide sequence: TGTGCCAGCAGTTACCCCCAGGGTAGCAATCAGCCCCAGCATTTT.

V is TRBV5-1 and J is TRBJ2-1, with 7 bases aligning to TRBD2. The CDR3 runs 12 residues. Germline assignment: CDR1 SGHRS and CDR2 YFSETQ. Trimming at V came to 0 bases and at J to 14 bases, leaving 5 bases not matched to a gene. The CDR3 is CASSLGEGLEFF. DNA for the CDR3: TGCGCCAGCAGCTTGGGGGAGGGCCTGGAGTTCTTC.

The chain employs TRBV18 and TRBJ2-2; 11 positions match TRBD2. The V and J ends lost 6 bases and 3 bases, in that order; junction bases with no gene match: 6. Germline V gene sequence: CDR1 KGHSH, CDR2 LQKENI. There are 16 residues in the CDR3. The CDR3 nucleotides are TGTGCCAGCTCCTCGACTAGCGGGGCCGACACCGGGGAGCTGTTTTTT. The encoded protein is CASSSTSGADTGELFF.

The CDR3: CASSNTALAKNIQYF. The CDR3, as DNA: TGTGCCAGCAGTAATACAGCTCTAGCCAAAAACATTCAGTACTTC. V gene TRBV28 combines with J gene TRBJ2-4; D unresolved. This CDR3 spans 15 amino acids. V was trimmed by 5 bases and J by 0 bases, leaving 11 bases between them. The germline V gene encodes CDR1 MDHEN and CDR2 SYDVKM.

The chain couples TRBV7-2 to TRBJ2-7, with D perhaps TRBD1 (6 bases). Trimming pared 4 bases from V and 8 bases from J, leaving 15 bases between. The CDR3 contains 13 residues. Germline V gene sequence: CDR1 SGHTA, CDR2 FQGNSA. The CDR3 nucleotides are TGTGCCAGCAGCTCCCAGTTGCAGGGGAAGCAGTACTTC. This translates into CASSSQLQGKQYF. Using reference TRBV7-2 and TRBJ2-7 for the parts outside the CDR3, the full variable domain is GAGVSQSPSNKVTEKGKDVELRCDPISGHTALYWYRQSLGQGLEFLIYFQGNSAPDKSGLPSDRFSAERTGGSVSTLTIQRTQQEDSAVYLCASSSQLQGKQYFGPGTRLTVT.

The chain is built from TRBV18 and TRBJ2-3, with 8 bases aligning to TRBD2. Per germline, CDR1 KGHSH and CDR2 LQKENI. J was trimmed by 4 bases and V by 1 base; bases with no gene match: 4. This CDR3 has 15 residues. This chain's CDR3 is CASSPRAGAADTQYF. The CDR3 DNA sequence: TGTGCCAGCTCACCACGAGCGGGGGCCGCAGATACGCAGTATTTT.

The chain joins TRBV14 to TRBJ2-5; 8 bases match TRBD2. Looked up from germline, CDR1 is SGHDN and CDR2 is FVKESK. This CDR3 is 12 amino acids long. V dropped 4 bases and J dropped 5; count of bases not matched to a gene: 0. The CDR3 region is CASSPGGETQYF. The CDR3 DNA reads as TGTGCCAGCAGCCCGGGGGGGGAGACCCAGTACTTC. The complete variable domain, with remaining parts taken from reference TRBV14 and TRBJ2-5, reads EAGVTQFPSHSVIEKGQTVTLRCDPISGHDNLYWYRRVMGKEIKFLLHFVKESKQDESGMPNNRFLAERTGGTYSTLKVQPAELEDSGVYFCASSPGGETQYFGPGTRLLVL.

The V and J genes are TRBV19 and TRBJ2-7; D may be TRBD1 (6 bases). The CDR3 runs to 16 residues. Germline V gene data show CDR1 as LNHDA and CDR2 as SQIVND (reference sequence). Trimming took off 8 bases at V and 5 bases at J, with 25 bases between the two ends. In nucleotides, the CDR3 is TGTGCCAGTCGTTTACAAACAGGGTCCTCTCTGCACGAGCAGTACTTC. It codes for CASRLQTGSSLHEQYF.